The TCR beta chain under discussion was sequenced for a study of blood T cell repertoires in COVID-19 (dated by TCRdb to between 2020 and 2021). Looking at the study overall: Samples covering the acute and convalescent phases of COVID-19 were provided by collaborators in the United States, Italy and Spain. Where available, HLA class I and class II types were obtained from metadata supplied by the sample provider rather than from assay-based typing. The material from the prospective study consisted of cDNA or gDNA derived from T cells, B-cell-depleted T cells, or PBMCs. The samples were drawn from two sources: the first 160 participants of the ongoing ImmuneRACE study, and 1,200 or so subjects contributed by 6 global collaborators. The dataset comprised deeply sampled blood TCRbeta repertoires from subjects exposed to, actively infected with, or recovered from COVID-19. The repertoires were made available in a free public database intended to serve as a resource for research on the immune response to SARS-CoV-2. Nearly every sample came with metadata listing a de-identified subject ID, COVID-19 status, age in years and sex.

General findings and caveats noted by the study authors: The quantity of clinical and demographic metadata differed by source and by participant and was supplied without curation.

Each collaborating institution followed its own protocols to collect whole blood in K2EDTA tubes. For TCRbeta analysis, collaborator samples were shipped as frozen whole blood, as isolated PBMCs, or as DNA extracted from either sample type. TCRbeta CDR3 regions were amplified from genomic DNA by means of the immunoSEQ Assay, a bias-controlled multiplex PCR. As for the authors' bioinformatics: The number of nucleated cells in each sample was estimated from the amplification of reference gene primers within the assay. To quantify the absolute abundance of each unique TCRbeta CDR3 rearrangement, sequence reads were collapsed and filtered. For each sample, productive Simpson clonality was calculated as the square root of Simpson's diversity index over productive rearrangements. TCRdb took over this immuneACCESS table, retaining in-frame rearrangements with V and J assigned. Such tables are incomplete; in checked studies, under half of the missing clones stem from an unresolved V gene, and the remainder is unexplained. That table is the source of V, J and clone size, and D and trimming were worked out from the DNA. The sample contains about 110,000 clones, around 92% of them found a single time. The top ten clones comprise 4.5% to 5% of the sample.

The CDR3, cysteine through phenylalanine, is 16 amino acids long. This entry keeps only the CDR3 DNA: 48 bases, framed from base 1. The V end gives up 2 bases and the J end 7 bases, leaving 9 bases in the junction not matched to a gene. Sequences SGHTA (CDR1) and FQGNSA (CDR2) are obtained from the germline V gene. To note about this clone: The antigen it recognizes is unknown. The sample holds no much larger clone one base away, and base qualities are not on file.

The source is a man aged 40-49 years with active or convalescent COVID-19. Material: peripheral blood. This chain is built from TRBV7-2 and TRBJ2-1, with TRBD2 matching 9 junction bases. The sequenced DNA: TGTGCCAGCAGCTTACTTTCTAGCGGGAACTCTAATGAGCAGTTCTTC. Translated, it gives CASSLLSSGNSNEQFF. The entire variable domain, with the stretches around the CDR3 drawn from the reference TRBV7-2 and TRBJ2-1 proteins, is GAGVSQSPSNKVTEKGKDVELRCDPISGHTALYWYRQSLGQGLEFLIYFQGNSAPDKSGLPSDRFSAERTGGSVSTLTIQRTQQEDSAVYLCASSLLSSGNSNEQFFGPGTRLTVL.